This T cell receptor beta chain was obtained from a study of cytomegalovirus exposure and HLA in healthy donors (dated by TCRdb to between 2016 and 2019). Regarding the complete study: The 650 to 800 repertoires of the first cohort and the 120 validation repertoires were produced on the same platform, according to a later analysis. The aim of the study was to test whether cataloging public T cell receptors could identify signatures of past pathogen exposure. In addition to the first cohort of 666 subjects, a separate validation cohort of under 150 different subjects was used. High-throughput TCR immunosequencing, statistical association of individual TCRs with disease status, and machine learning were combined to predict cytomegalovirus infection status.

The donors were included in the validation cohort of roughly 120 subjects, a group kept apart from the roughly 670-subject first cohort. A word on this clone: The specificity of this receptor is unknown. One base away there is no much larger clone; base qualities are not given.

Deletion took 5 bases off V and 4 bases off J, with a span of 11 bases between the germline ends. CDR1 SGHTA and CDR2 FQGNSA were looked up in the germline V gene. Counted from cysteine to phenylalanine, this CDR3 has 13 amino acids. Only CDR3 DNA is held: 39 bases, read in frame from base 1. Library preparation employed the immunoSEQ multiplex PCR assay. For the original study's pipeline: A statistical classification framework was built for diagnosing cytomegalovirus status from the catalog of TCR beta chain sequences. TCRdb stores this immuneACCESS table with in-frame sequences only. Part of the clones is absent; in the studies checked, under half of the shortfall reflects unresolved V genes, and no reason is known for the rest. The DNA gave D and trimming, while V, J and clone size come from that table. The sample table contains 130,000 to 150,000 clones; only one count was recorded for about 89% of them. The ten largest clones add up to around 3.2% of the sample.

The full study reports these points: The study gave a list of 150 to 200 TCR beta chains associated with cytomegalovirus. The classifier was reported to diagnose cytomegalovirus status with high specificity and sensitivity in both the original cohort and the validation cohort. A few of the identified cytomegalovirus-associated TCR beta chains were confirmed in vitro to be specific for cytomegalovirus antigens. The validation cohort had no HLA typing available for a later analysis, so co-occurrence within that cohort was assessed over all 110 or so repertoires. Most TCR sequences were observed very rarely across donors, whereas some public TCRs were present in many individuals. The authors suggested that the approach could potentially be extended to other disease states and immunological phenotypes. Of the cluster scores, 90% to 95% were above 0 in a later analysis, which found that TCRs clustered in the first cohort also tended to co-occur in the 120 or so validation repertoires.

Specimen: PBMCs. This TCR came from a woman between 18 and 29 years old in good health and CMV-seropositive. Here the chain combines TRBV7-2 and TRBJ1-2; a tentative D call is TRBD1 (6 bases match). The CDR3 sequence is CASSQDSLYGYTF. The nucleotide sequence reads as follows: TGTGCCAGCAGCCAGGACAGCCTCTATGGCTACACCTTC.